The 8 T cell receptor beta chains listed next were all sequenced from one sample in a study of response to subunit inactivated influenza vaccine. TCRdb itself ran the RT-PCR reads through MiXCR, one entry per CDR3 protein. Here the sample spans 650,000 to 700,000 distinct CDR3 sequences, approximately 14% being singletons. The sequencing here drew on PBMCs from blood, taken 12 days after vaccination. These receptors originate from a man between 45 and 60 years old who received an inactivated influenza vaccine.

The rearrangement joins TRBV29-1 to TRBJ2-3, with 7 bases lining up with TRBD1. The germline V gene has CDR1 SQVTM and CDR2 ANQGSEA. Trimming took 5 bases from V and 4 from J; bases not matched to a gene: 3. The CDR3 totals 12 residues. Here the CDR3 reads CSVYRGSDTQYF. Written as DNA, the CDR3 is TGCAGCGTTTACAGGGGCTCAGATACGCAGTATTTT.

The J gene is TRBJ2-4, the V gene TRBV24-1; 7 positions agree with TRBD1. The CDR3 runs 13 residues. The trim removed 5 bases at V and 8 bases at J, leaving 5 bases unmatched. Germline CDR1 KGHDR, CDR2 SFDVKD. CDR3 sequence (DNA): TGTGCCACCAGTGTGGCAGGGGGAGACATTCAGTACTTC. Residues: CATSVAGGDIQYF.

The V and J genes are TRBV5-1 and TRBJ2-3; 7 bases are a match to TRBD2. Looked up from germline, CDR1 is SGHRS and CDR2 is YFSETQ. The CDR3 consists of 14 residues. Losses at the gene ends were 0 bases for V and 5 bases for J; bases not matched to a gene: 3. The CDR3 here is CASSLGTSRDTQYF. In nucleotides, the CDR3 is TGCGCCAGCAGCTTGGGGACTAGTAGAGATACGCAGTATTTT.

The chain combines TRBV9 with TRBJ1-2; 7 nucleotides match TRBD1. J lost 8 bases, V lost 4 bases, and 14 bases had no gene match. Germline V gene sequence: CDR1 SGDLS, CDR2 YYNGEE. The CDR3 extends over 15 amino acids. CDR3 residues: CASSPEGQPSRGYTF. CDR3 in DNA: TGTGCCAGCAGCCCGGAGGGACAGCCCTCTCGAGGCTACACCTTC.

The V and J genes are TRBV5-1 and TRBJ2-1, with a weak D call TRBD1 (6 bases). The germline V gene has CDR1 SGHRS and CDR2 YFSETQ. The CDR3 is made up of 16 amino acids. V lost 5 bases and J lost 0, with 15 bases in between. This chain's CDR3 is CASRRTGSSSYNEQFF. Written as DNA, the CDR3 is TGCGCCAGCAGAAGAACAGGGTCGAGCTCCTACAATGAGCAGTTCTTC.

The table lists this clonotype with many counts. The CDR3 coding sequence is TGCGCCAGCAGCCAAGTCCTCCTGGGGGGGGCTGACACCGGGGAGCTGTTTTTT. This gives the protein CASSQVLLGGADTGELFF. The rearrangement links TRBV4-1 to TRBJ2-2, with TRBD2 as a possible D gene (7 bases). The CDR3 totals 18 residues. The germline V gene has CDR1 MGHRA and CDR2 YSYEKL. V was cut by 1 base and J by 3 bases, with 18 bases left in between.

This clonotype showed up many times. The chain couples TRBV7-2 to TRBJ2-7; no firm D call. Germline V gene data show CDR1 as SGHTA and CDR2 as FQGNSA. V lost 5 bases, J lost 3 bases, and 5 bases lay in between. CDR3 size: 11 residues. CDR3 residues: CASSVNYEQYF. The DNA for the CDR3 is TGTGCCAGCAGCGTGAACTACGAGCAGTACTTC.

This clonotype showed up many times. This chain uses TRBV5-1 with TRBJ2-7; TRBD2 might be the D (5 bases). Trimming pared 4 bases from V and 4 bases from J, leaving 15 bases between. CDR3 size: 14 residues. The germline gives CDR1 SGHRS, CDR2 YFSETQ. CDR3 sequence reads: CASSIGTGMYEQYF. CDR3 sequence (DNA): TGCGCCAGCAGCATTGGAACCGGGATGTACGAGCAGTACTTC.